The 9 T cell receptor beta chains listed next were all sequenced from one sample in a study of T-cell memory formation after mild COVID-19. TCRdb passed the 5' RACE reads through MiXCR, listing each CDR3 protein once. The sample gives roughly 89,000 distinct CDR3 sequences, over 13% of which show up once; roughly two fifths is in the top ten. The specimen sequenced was PBMCs or a T cell subset sorted from them (not recorded which). The receptors were gathered from a man between 18 and 29 years old who had mild COVID-19 (a few samples of this study predate the infection). Cell type and time point are not known.

The CDR3 protein is CSVLGDTSYEQYF. CDR3 bases: TGCAGCGTCCTGGGGGACACCTCCTACGAGCAGTACTTC. The chain has TRBV29-1 and TRBJ2-7; maybe TRBD1 (6 bases). With 6 bases removed from V and 0 bases from J, the gap between germline ends came to 12 bases. The V gene's germline CDR1 is SQVTM and CDR2 ANQGSEA. This CDR3 comprises 13 residues.

This rearrangement joins TRBV7-2 to TRBJ2-7; D gene ambiguous. Germline V lookup: CDR1 SGHTA, CDR2 FQGNSA. The CDR3 loop spans 13 amino acids. V shed 2 bases and J shed 1 base, with 6 bases lying between them. DNA of the CDR3: TGTGCCAGCAGCTTACGGTTGTCCTACGAGCAGTACTTC. This translates into CASSLRLSYEQYF.

This chain joins TRBV29-1 and TRBJ2-3; 12 bases fit TRBD2. The CDR3 totals 15 residues. V dropped 4 bases and J dropped 1; count of bases not matched to a gene: 3. CDR1 is SQVTM and CDR2 is ANQGSEA in the germline V gene. Here the CDR3 reads CSVARTSGGTDTQYF. CDR3 sequence (DNA): TGCAGCGTTGCTCGGACTAGCGGGGGCACAGATACGCAGTATTTT.

This clonotype was observed a few times. This chain links TRBV20-1 with TRBJ1-1, with 7 bases matching TRBD1. Germline CDR1 DFQATT, CDR2 SNEGSKA (reference sequence). V dropped 2 bases and J dropped 3; count of bases not matched to a gene: 9. The CDR3 extends over 15 amino acids. CDR3 in amino acids: CSARIGQGDYTEAFF. CDR3 nucleotide sequence: TGCAGTGCTAGAATCGGGCAGGGGGATTACACTGAAGCTTTCTTT.

Ten or more counts support this clonotype. The CDR3 protein is CASSVGQGRVYGYTF. The CDR3 region has the DNA TGTGCCAGCAGCGTAGGTCAGGGGCGCGTCTATGGCTACACCTTC. This chain uses TRBV9 with TRBJ1-2, with D tentatively TRBD1 (6 bases). CDR1 is SGDLS and CDR2 is YYNGEE in the germline V gene. This CDR3 region has 15 residues. Trimming removed 0 bases at V and 4 bases at J, with 13 bases between. Filled out from reference TRBV9 and TRBJ1-2, the complete variable domain reads DSGVTQTPKHLITATGQRVTLRCSPRSGDLSVYWYQQSLDQGLQFLIQYYNGEERAKGNILERFSAQQFPDLHSELNLSSLELGDSALYFCASSVGQGRVYGYTFGSGTRLTVV.

This clonotype has a handful of counts. The chain joins TRBV7-9 to TRBJ1-2; no firm D call. Germline CDR1 and CDR2: SEHNR and FQNEAQ (reference sequence). V was pared by 4 bases and J by 4 bases, with 22 bases between. This CDR3 region has 17 residues. In DNA form, the CDR3 reads TGTGCCAGCAGCTCGGAAAGGACGACCCGAGGTAGCTATGGCTACACCTTC. Its protein product is CASSSERTTRGSYGYTF.

This clonotype was seen a handful of times. The CDR3 DNA follows: TGTGCCAGCAGTACCCACGTGGATGGCTACACCTTC. Translated: CASSTHVDGYTF. The J gene is TRBJ1-2, the V gene TRBV6-2 or TRBV6-3, with unresolved D. Trimming cost V 5 bases and J 6 bases, with 10 bases left between them. This CDR3 comprises 12 residues. Germline loops: CDR1 MNHEY, CDR2 SVGEGT.

The chain uses TRBV6-6 and TRBJ1-2; D gene unclear. The germline V and J ends were trimmed by 6 bases and 4 bases, with 6 bases remaining between them. The CDR3 runs 11 residues. Germline CDR1 reads MNHNY; CDR2 reads SVGAGI (reference sequence). Here the CDR3 DNA reads TGTGCCAGCAGCCACAGCTATGGCTACACCTTC. Its protein product is CASSHSYGYTF.

This chain connects TRBV5-4 to TRBJ2-7; TRBD1 agrees at 9 bases. After removal of 3 bases from V and 6 bases from J, the junction contained 4 bases not matched to a gene. This CDR3 is built from 13 residues. Germline V gene lookup returns CDR1 SGHNT and CDR2 YYREEE (reference sequence). As DNA, the CDR3 is TGTGCCAGCAGCTGGGGGACAGGGAGCGAGCAGTACTTC. Protein: CASSWGTGSEQYF.